The 13 T cell receptor beta chains listed next were all sequenced from one sample in a study of shared clonotypes between healthy human individuals. The repertoire was sequenced with immunoSEQ multiplex PCR; TCRdb's copy has only in-frame clones and lacks some. The table records over 1.5 million clones, 95% to 99% of them present only once. Sequenced sample: naive CD4+ T cells sorted from blood. Specified subset: CD45RA+ positively selected. The receptors here all came from a young man in good health.

The genes are TRBV30 and TRBJ1-2; D might be TRBD1 (6 bases). The CDR3 loop spans 15 amino acids. Deletions cut 3 bases from V and 3 bases from J, with 17 bases between. The germline V gene has CDR1 GTSNPN and CDR2 SVGIG (reference sequence). The CDR3 sequence is CAWRKSRGGDYGYTF. DNA for the CDR3: TGTGCCTGGAGGAAATCCAGGGGAGGAGACTATGGCTACACCTTC. Supplemented by reference TRBV30 and TRBJ1-2, the full variable domain reads SQTIHQWPATLVQPVGSPLSLECTVEGTSNPNLYWYRQAAGRGLQLLFYSVGIGQISSEVPQNLSASRPQDRQFILSSKKLLLSDSGFYLCAWRKSRGGDYGYTFGSGTRLTVV.

On this clone: This sample includes further DNA sequences coding for the same CDR3. V usage is TRBV5-1 and J usage is TRBJ1-1; D ambiguous. Trimming stripped 1 base from V and 1 base from J, with 8 bases between. Germline loops: CDR1 SGHRS, CDR2 YFSETQ. The CDR3 spans 14 residues. CDR3 sequence reads: CASSLRPENTEAFF. CDR3 nucleotides: TGCGCCAGCAGCTTGCGGCCGGAGAACACTGAAGCTTTCTTT.

V gene TRBV10-1 combines with J gene TRBJ2-3; TRBD2 aligns across 10 bases. The trim removed 0 bases at V and 2 bases at J, leaving 5 bases unmatched. Germline values: CDR1 WNHNN, CDR2 SYGVQD (reference sequence). The CDR3 loop spans 17 amino acids. As DNA, the CDR3 is TGCGCCAGCAGTGAGTCCTTAGCGGGAGGTCACACAGATACGCAGTATTTT. Translating gives CASSESLAGGHTDTQYF.

V and J are TRBV7-8 and TRBJ1-5; D ambiguous. Trimming pared 5 bases from V and 4 bases from J, leaving 21 bases between. CDR1 is SGHVS, CDR2 FQNEAQ, per germline. This CDR3 region has 17 residues. The CDR3: CASSPRWGGLGNQPQHF. DNA for the CDR3: TGTGCCAGCAGCCCCCGGTGGGGTGGGCTTGGAAATCAGCCCCAGCATTTT.

V usage is TRBV11-2 and J usage is TRBJ2-7; 7 nucleotides align to TRBD2. With 4 bases clipped from V and 6 bases from J, the junction kept 15 bases outside the gene matches. The CDR3 is made up of 16 amino acids. Germline V gives CDR1 SGHAT, CDR2 FQNNGV. The CDR3 nucleotides read TGTGCCAGCAGCTCCCGACTAGCCAAAGGGATGAGCGAGCAGTACTTC. Residues: CASSSRLAKGMSEQYF.

The chain joins TRBV27 to TRBJ2-7; TRBD2 matches 9 bases. Germline V CDR1 and CDR2: MNHEY, SMNVEV (reference sequence). After removal of 3 bases from V and 6 bases from J, the junction contained 6 bases not matched to a gene. The CDR3 sequence is 14 residues long. The CDR3 DNA sequence: TGTGCCAGCAGTTTTGCGGGAGGGGTGGTCGAGCAGTACTTC. Encoded protein: CASSFAGGVVEQYF.

About this clone itself: The junction departs from the called germline gene at one end, perhaps through a read error. The CDR3 region is CASSLLREGRRGSTALRF. The CDR3 DNA is TGTGCCAGCAGCTTACTGCGGGAGGGCCGTCGGGGCAGTACCGCCCTTAGGTTC. The gene calls are TRBV7-9 and TRBJ2-7; 9 nucleotides match TRBD2. The germline CDR1 and CDR2 sequences are SEHNR and FQNEAQ (reference sequence). This CDR3 has 18 residues.

Notes on this clone: At one end, the junction sequence differs from germline, possibly due to a read error. The chain is built from TRBV7-9 and TRBJ2-1, with a weak D call TRBD1 (5 bases). The CDR3 covers 12 residues. CDR1 and CDR2 (germline): SEHNR, FQNEAQ (reference sequence). DNA of the CDR3: TGTGCCAGCAGCCTAAGCCCAGGGTGGAAGATCTTC. Translated: CASSLSPGWKIF.

A note on this clone: The sample has other DNA sequences that encode this CDR3 too. The V and J genes are TRBV9 and TRBJ2-7; TRBD2 agrees at 10 bases. V lost 5 bases and J lost 3; bases outside the gene matches: 5. CDR1 is SGDLS and CDR2 is YYNGEE in the germline V gene. CDR3 size: 14 residues. CDR3 nucleotides: TGTGCCAGCAGTCCCGGACTAGCGGACTACGAGCAGTACTTC. Translation gives CASSPGLADYEQYF.

This sequence joins TRBV19 and TRBJ1-3; TRBD1 is a possible D gene (6 bases). Per germline, CDR1 LNHDA and CDR2 SQIVND (reference sequence). The CDR3 is made up of 15 amino acids. V lost 4 bases and J 0 bases, leaving 10 bases between the germline ends. CDR3 region: CASSKGGPSGNTIYF. CDR3 DNA sequence: TGTGCCAGTAGTAAAGGGGGACCCTCTGGAAACACCATATATTTT.

For the CDR3, the DNA is TGCGCCAGCGGGGACTCCACCTACGAGCAGTACTTC. Its protein product is CASGDSTYEQYF. This chain links TRBV5-1 with TRBJ2-7, with D possibly being TRBD2 (6 bases). CDR3 length equals 12 residues. CDR1 SGHRS and CDR2 YFSETQ come from the germline V gene. Trimming cost V 7 bases and J 2 bases, with 10 bases left between them.

This chain links TRBV29-1 with TRBJ1-1; no firm D call. The CDR3 is 13 residues long. V was cut by 7 bases and J by 0 bases, with 12 bases left in between. CDR1 and CDR2 from the germline V gene are SQVTM and ANQGSEA. The DNA for the CDR3 is TGCAGCGCTAGTTGGATCATGAACACTGAAGCTTTCTTT. As protein: CSASWIMNTEAFF.

The chain has TRBV28 and TRBJ1-5; D not resolved. Germline V gene data show CDR1 as MDHEN and CDR2 as SYDVKM. The V and J ends lost 6 bases and 0 bases respectively, with 12 bases between them. The CDR3 sequence is 15 residues long. CDR3 in DNA: TGTGCCAGCAGCCCCTTGAGGGCTAGCAATCAGCCCCAGCATTTT. Translation: CASSPLRASNQPQHF.